The 21 T cell receptor beta chains below all came from one sample that was sequenced in a study of blood T cell repertoires in COVID-19. This table comes from immunoSEQ multiplex PCR, and its TCRdb copy is limited to in-frame clones, with some not included. The data hold approximately 150,000 clones, with 75% to 90% observed a single time. Source material: peripheral blood. These receptors were obtained from a man in his late teens or twenties with COVID-19, enrolled during active disease.

The chain combines TRBV6-5 with TRBJ2-3, with 10 bases matching TRBD1. Germline V gene lookup returns CDR1 MNHEY and CDR2 SVGAGI. Unmatched junction bases numbered 5, after V lost 4 bases and J lost 4 bases. This CDR3 has 15 amino acids. The CDR3 sequence is CASSSDRGRADTQYF. CDR3 DNA: TGTGCCAGCAGTTCCGACAGGGGGCGCGCAGATACGCAGTATTTT.

This clone has a handful of counts. This rearrangement joins TRBV28 to TRBJ2-2; a weak D match, TRBD2 (6 bases). CDR1 and CDR2 (germline): MDHEN, SYDVKM. V lost 5 bases and J lost 4, with 29 bases in between. This CDR3 contains 20 residues. The CDR3 loop is CASSQHLRDFRSTSTGELFF. In DNA form, the CDR3 reads TGTGCCAGCAGTCAACACCTTCGGGACTTCCGTTCCACTAGCACCGGGGAGCTGTTTTTT.

The chain carries TRBV4-2 and TRBJ1-5, with D unresolved. The germline V and J ends were trimmed by 2 bases and 4 bases, with 6 bases remaining between them. The CDR3 extends over 13 amino acids. CDR1 is LGHNA, CDR2 YNFKEQ, per germline. CDR3 bases: TGTGCCAGCAGCCAACCTCCTAATCAGCCCCAGCATTTT. It is translated as CASSQPPNQPQHF.

The V gene is TRBV19, the J gene TRBJ2-1; tentative D call: TRBD1 (6 bases). CDR1 LNHDA and CDR2 SQIVND come from the germline V gene (reference sequence). The CDR3 runs to 15 residues. The V end was cut by 1 base, the J end by 9 bases, with 16 bases between. This chain's CDR3 is CASSIGGASGVEQFF. For the CDR3, the DNA is TGTGCCAGTAGTATAGGGGGAGCGTCAGGGGTTGAGCAGTTCTTC.

On this clone itself: Mismatch with germline at one junction end may stem from a read error. V usage is TRBV27 and J usage is TRBJ1-4; TRBD1 matches 10 bases. The CDR3 has 15 amino acids. Germline V gives CDR1 MNHEY, CDR2 SMNVEV (reference sequence). The chain's CDR3 is CASSSRQGAGEKLLF. In DNA, the CDR3 is TGTGCCAGCAGTTCCAGACAGGGGGCGGGGGAAAAACTGCTTTTT.

This clone was seen just once. The chain carries TRBV6-1 and TRBJ2-7, with a weak D call TRBD1 (5 bases). The V end lost 2 bases, the J end lost 2 bases, and 10 bases lay between the germline ends. The CDR3 is made up of 14 amino acids. Germline V CDR1 and CDR2: MNHNS, SASEGT. The CDR3 nucleotides are TGTGCCAGCAGTGAAATACCAGGGACCTACGAGCAGTACTTC. Translating it yields CASSEIPGTYEQYF.

This clone was seen a handful of times. The chain couples TRBV28 to TRBJ1-5; perhaps TRBD1 as D (5 bases). The CDR3 is 14 residues long. Germline loops: CDR1 MDHEN, CDR2 SYDVKM. Trimming took 3 bases from V and 6 from J, leaving 12 bases between them. CDR3 sequence: CASSFWQGGQPQHF. The CDR3 bases are TGTGCCAGCAGTTTTTGGCAGGGCGGTCAGCCCCAGCATTTT. Looking up the rest from reference TRBV28 and TRBJ1-5 gives the full variable domain: DVKVTQSSRYLVKRTGEKVFLECVQDMDHENMFWYRQDPGLGLRLIYFSYDVKMKEKGDIPEGYSVSREKKERFSLILESASTNQTSMYLCASSFWQGGQPQHFGDGTRLSIL.

J is TRBJ2-3 and V is TRBV28, with 11 bases aligning to TRBD2. J lost 2 bases, V lost 5 bases, and 12 bases had no gene match. Looked up from germline, CDR1 is MDHEN and CDR2 is SYDVKM. CDR3 length: 18 amino acids. The CDR3 reads CASSPGTSGGPATDTQYF. The DNA of the CDR3 is TGTGCCAGCAGTCCCGGGACTAGCGGAGGACCCGCCACAGATACGCAGTATTTT.

CDR3 DNA: TGTGCCAGCAGTACATGGGGGGGGAGCTCCTACGAGCAGTACTTC. Its translation: CASSTWGGSSYEQYF. The chain employs TRBV13 and TRBJ2-7; the match to TRBD2 covers 7 bases. CDR3 length equals 15 residues. The V and J ends lost 6 bases and 0 bases, in that order; junction bases with no gene match: 8. The germline CDR1 and CDR2 sequences are PRHDT and FYEKMQ (reference sequence).

This clone appeared a single time. The rearrangement joins TRBV7-6 to TRBJ2-7, with 13 bases that match TRBD2. Trimming took 5 bases from V and 2 from J; bases not matched to a gene: 6. This CDR3 spans 16 amino acids. Germline V CDR1 and CDR2: SGHVS, FNYEAQ. CDR3 in DNA: TGTGCCAGCAGCCCAACAGGGACTAGCGGGACCTACGAGCAGTACTTC. Protein sequence: CASSPTGTSGTYEQYF.

This chain joins TRBV6-6 and TRBJ2-5; possibly TRBD1 for D (5 bases). This CDR3 contains 13 residues. CDR1 is MNHNY and CDR2 is SVGAGI in the germline V gene (reference sequence). The ends were cut back, 8 bases at V and 4 bases at J, with 14 bases in the middle. CDR3 nucleotide sequence: TGTGCCAGCGAGCCAGGGTTGGCAGAGACCCAGTACTTC. Its protein product is CASEPGLAETQYF.

The chain recombines TRBV7-2 with TRBJ2-3, with no clear D. The germline V and J ends were trimmed by 1 base and 0 bases, with 8 bases remaining between them. CDR3 length: 15 amino acids. Germline loops: CDR1 SGHTA, CDR2 FQGNSA. CDR3 DNA sequence: TGTGCCAGCAGCTTAGTGAGTGCTAGCACAGATACGCAGTATTTT. The encoded protein is CASSLVSASTDTQYF.

This sequence joins TRBV19 and TRBJ2-7; 9 bases align to TRBD1. The J segment lost 2 bases and the V segment lost 4 bases, leaving 9 bases of the junction unmatched. Germline V gene sequence: CDR1 LNHDA, CDR2 SQIVND (reference sequence). The CDR3 is made up of 16 amino acids. The CDR3 nucleotides are TGTGCCAGTAGTAGCTGGACAGGGGAGAATGCCTACGAGCAGTACTTC. Translated, it gives CASSSWTGENAYEQYF. Full variable domain (missing parts from reference TRBV19 and TRBJ2-7): DGGITQSPKYLFRKEGQNVTLSCEQNLNHDAMYWYRQDPGQGLRLIYYSQIVNDFQKGDIAEGYSVSREKKESFPLTVTSAQKNPTAFYLCASSSWTGENAYEQYFGPGTRLTVT.

V is TRBV2 and J is TRBJ2-1, with TRBD2 identical over 11 bases. Germline trimming cut 2 bases from V and 4 bases from J; bases unmatched to any gene: 7. Germline lookup yields CDR1 SNHLY and CDR2 FYNNEI. CDR3 size: 17 residues. The CDR3 region is CASSEFVGTSGYNEQFF. Here the CDR3 DNA reads TGTGCCAGCAGTGAATTTGTCGGGACTAGCGGATACAATGAGCAGTTCTTC.

The chain has TRBV6-1 and TRBJ2-6; D ambiguous. Germline V CDR1 and CDR2: MNHNS, SASEGT. V was shortened by 3 bases and J by 0 bases, with 6 bases between the two germline ends. This CDR3 is 15 amino acids long. The CDR3 coding sequence is TGTGCCAGCAGTGACAGGTACTCTGGGGCCAACGTCCTGACTTTC. Amino acids: CASSDRYSGANVLTF.

The J gene is TRBJ1-1, the V gene TRBV19; D may be TRBD1 (5 bases). V shed 3 bases and J shed 6 bases, with 14 bases lying between them. The germline gives CDR1 LNHDA, CDR2 SQIVND (reference sequence). This CDR3 region has 14 residues. The CDR3 sequence is CASSIGQGVSEAFF. The CDR3 nucleotides are TGTGCCAGTAGTATCGGCCAGGGCGTCTCTGAAGCTTTCTTT.

This clone was seen a handful of times. The chain joins TRBV30 to TRBJ1-5, with D unresolved. Trimming left V 0 bases short and J 4 bases short, with 10 bases between. CDR1 and CDR2 from the germline V gene are GTSNPN and SVGIG (reference sequence). The CDR3 covers 14 residues. The CDR3 bases are TGTGCCTGGAGTGTAAAACAGAAAAATCAGCCCCAGCATTTT. Amino acid sequence: CAWSVKQKNQPQHF.

J is TRBJ2-7 and V is TRBV20-1; 9 bases fit TRBD1. V shed 3 bases and J 4 bases; nucleotides not matched to a gene: 13. Germline V gene sequence: CDR1 DFQATT, CDR2 SNEGSKA (reference sequence). The CDR3 is made up of 16 amino acids. CDR3 coding DNA: TGCAGTGCTAGTATCCCCCGGGACAGGGCCAGATACGAGCAGTACTTC. It translates to CSASIPRDRARYEQYF.

This clone has a single count. This sequence joins TRBV7-9 and TRBJ1-1, with a possible D match to TRBD1 (5 bases). Germline CDR1 is SEHNR and CDR2 is FQNEAQ (reference sequence). This CDR3 has 15 amino acids. Trimming shortened V by 5 bases and J by 5 bases, and 18 bases separated the two germline ends. The CDR3 here is CASSPHRTRGTEAFF. The CDR3 bases are TGTGCCAGCAGCCCGCATAGGACTCGGGGGACTGAAGCTTTCTTT.

The chain couples TRBV11-3 to TRBJ2-2, with a tentative D call TRBD1 (5 bases). The germline V gene has CDR1 SGHNT and CDR2 YENEEA. Trimming left V 2 bases short and J 3 bases short, with 7 bases between. CDR3 length equals 14 residues. DNA for the CDR3: TGTGCCAGCAGCTTACTCAGGGACACCGGGGAGCTGTTTTTT. Protein sequence: CASSLLRDTGELFF. Full variable domain (outside the CDR3, taken from reference TRBV11-3 and TRBJ2-2): EAGVVQSPRYKIIEKKQPVAFWCNPISGHNTLYWYLQNLGQGPELLIRYENEEAVDDSQLPKDRFSAERLKGVDSTLKIQPAELGDSAVYLCASSLLRDTGELFFGEGSRLTVL.

The rearrangement uses TRBV4-1 and TRBJ1-4; D gene uncertain. CDR1 is MGHRA, CDR2 YSYEKL, per germline. The CDR3 covers 17 residues. The V end was cut by 0 bases, the J end by 0 bases, with 11 bases between. The CDR3 bases are TGCGCCAGCAGCCAAGACCCCGACTTAACAACTAATGAAAAACTGTTTTTT. Its translation is CASSQDPDLTTNEKLFF.